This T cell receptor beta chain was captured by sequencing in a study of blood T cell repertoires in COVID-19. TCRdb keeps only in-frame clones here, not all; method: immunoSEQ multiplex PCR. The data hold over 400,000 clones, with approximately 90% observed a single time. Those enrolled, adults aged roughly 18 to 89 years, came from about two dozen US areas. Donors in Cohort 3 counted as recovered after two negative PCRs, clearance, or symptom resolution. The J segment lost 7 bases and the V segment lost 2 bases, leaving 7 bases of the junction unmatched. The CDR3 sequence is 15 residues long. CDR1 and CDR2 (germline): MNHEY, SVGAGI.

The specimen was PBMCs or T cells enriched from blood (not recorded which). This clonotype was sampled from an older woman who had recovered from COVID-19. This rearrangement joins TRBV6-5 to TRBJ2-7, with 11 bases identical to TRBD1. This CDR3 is CASSYGGQGAGEQYF. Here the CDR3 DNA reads TGTGCCAGCAGTTACGGTGGACAGGGGGCGGGGGAGCAGTACTTC.